This TCR beta chain was profiled in a study of Graves' ophthalmopathy and Graves' hyperthyroidism. Overall study context: There was a collection of peripheral blood at initial diagnosis, before any treatment.

V lost 0 bases and J 5 bases, leaving 5 bases between the germline ends. The CDR3 has 13 amino acids. Germline V gene lookup returns CDR1 MNHEY and CDR2 SVGEGT. This clonotype appeared many times. Using RNA transcripts, the TCR beta CDR3 regions were amplified. Scientists carried out first-round RT-PCR using HTBI primers and then a second-round multiplex PCR. TCRdb independently ran MiXCR on the multiplex PCR reads; one entry per CDR3 protein. This sample has some 160,000 distinct CDR3 sequences; 35% to 50% occur once, and the top ten carry nearly 9%. V and J are TRBV6-2 or TRBV6-3 and TRBJ1-5, with D unresolved. The sequencing input was peripheral blood. The receptor was derived from a man younger than 40 with Graves' ophthalmopathy. The CDR3 region is CASSYSWDQPQHF. The CDR3 DNA reads TGTGCCAGCAGTTACTCGTGGGATCAGCCCCAGCATTTT.